This T cell receptor (beta chain) was identified during a study of T-cell memory formation after mild COVID-19. Overall study context: Most TCR clusters belonged to a single donor.

This clonotype has more than one count but fewer than ten. Its antigen is not identified. CDR3 size: 13 residues. The germline CDR1 and CDR2 sequences are MNHEY and SVGAGI. Trimming pared 6 bases from V and 2 bases from J, leaving 10 bases between. Whole-study findings and limits: Balance between CD4 and CD8 was seen in clones contracting day 15 to 85, and a CD4+ lean was seen in later expanders. The CD4+ clones that contracted clustered mainly within CM and EM, and the CD8+ clones concentrated in EMRA.

It was 5'RACE with constant-segment primers that produced the TCR alpha and TCR beta cDNA libraries, which carried sample barcodes and UMIs. TCRdb called the 5' RACE reads again in MiXCR, with one record for every CDR3 protein. The sample consists of around 200,000 distinct CDR3 sequences, over 9.5% of them appearing once. Sequenced sample: PBMCs or a T cell subset sorted from them (not recorded which). The clonotype originates from a man younger than 35 who had mild COVID-19 (a few samples of this study predate the infection). Cell type and time point are not known. The chain links TRBV6-5 to TRBJ1-1, with a weak D call TRBD1 (5 bases). CDR3 protein: CASSGTPNTEAFF. CDR3 nucleotides: TGTGCCAGCAGCGGGACTCCAAACACTGAAGCTTTCTTT.